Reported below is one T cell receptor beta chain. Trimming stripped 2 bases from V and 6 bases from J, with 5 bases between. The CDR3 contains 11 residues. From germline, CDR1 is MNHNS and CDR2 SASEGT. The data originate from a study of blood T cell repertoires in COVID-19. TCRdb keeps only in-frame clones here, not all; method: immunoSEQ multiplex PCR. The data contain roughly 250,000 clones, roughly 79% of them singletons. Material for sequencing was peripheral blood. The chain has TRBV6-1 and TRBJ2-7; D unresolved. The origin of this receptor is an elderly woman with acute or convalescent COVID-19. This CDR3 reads CASSERSEQYF. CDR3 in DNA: TGTGCCAGCAGTGAACGGTCCGAGCAGTACTTC.